This is a list of T cell receptor beta chains from one sample in a study of identifying expanded T cells in peripheral blood. Sequencing used immunoSEQ multiplex PCR; TCRdb keeps in-frame clones, though not all of them. This table holds about 110,000 clones, roughly 90% found once. The specimen sequenced was blood. Receptor source: a person between 18 and 75 years old in good health. The CDR3 runs from the conserved cysteine through the conserved F or W. The D gene is left open where the match is weak. Clone size is given for some rows only: seen once, a few or many times, or a class if the clone is expanded.

clone_size: few
d_call: NA
v_call: TRBV2
j_call: TRBJ1-1
cdr3_aa: CASNRQVNTEAFF
cdr3_nt: TGTGCCAGCAACCGTCAGGTGAACACTGAAGCTTTCTTT

clone_size: NA
d_call: NA
v_call: TRBV11-3
j_call: TRBJ1-1
cdr3_aa: CASSNGQGVEAFF
cdr3_nt: TGTGCCAGCAGCAATGGACAAGGGGTTGAAGCTTTCTTT

clone_size: NA
d_call: NA
v_call: TRBV28
j_call: TRBJ2-3
cdr3_aa: CASPPLLGIETDTQYF
cdr3_nt: TGTGCCAGCCCCCCTTTGCTAGGGATTGAGACAGATACGCAGTATTTT

clone_size: NA
d_call: NA
v_call: TRBV7-7
j_call: TRBJ2-1
cdr3_aa: CASSLGDLNEQFF
cdr3_nt: TGTGCCAGCAGCTTAGGGGACCTCAATGAGCAGTTCTTC

clone_size: NA
d_call: TRBD2
v_call: TRBV5-1
j_call: TRBJ2-5
cdr3_aa: CASSLSSGGQETQYF
cdr3_nt: TGCGCCAGCAGCTTGTCCAGCGGGGGCCAAGAGACCCAGTACTTC

clone_size: NA
d_call: NA
v_call: TRBV7-6
j_call: TRBJ2-7
cdr3_aa: CASSLASSLQGDEQYF
cdr3_nt: TGTGCCAGCAGCTTAGCCTCCTCTTTGCAGGGCGACGAGCAGTACTTC

clone_size: NA
d_call: NA
v_call: TRBV7-2
j_call: TRBJ2-2
cdr3_aa: CATTGRQTGELFF
cdr3_nt: TGTGCCACCACGGGACGGCAAACCGGGGAGCTGTTTTTT

clone_size: NA
d_call: TRBD2
v_call: TRBV7-8
j_call: TRBJ2-1
cdr3_aa: CASSPGLAAYNEQFF
cdr3_nt: TGTGCCAGCAGCCCCGGACTAGCGGCGTACAATGAGCAGTTCTTC

clone_size: NA
d_call: NA
v_call: TRBV6-5
j_call: TRBJ1-2
cdr3_aa: CASSYSGVDGYTF
cdr3_nt: TGTGCCAGCAGTTACTCAGGGGTCGATGGCTACACCTTC

clone_size: NA
d_call: NA
v_call: TRBV5-1
j_call: TRBJ1-1
cdr3_aa: CASSLGTGSEAFF
cdr3_nt: TGCGCCAGCAGCTTGGGGACGGGCAGTGAAGCTTTCTTT

clone_size: NA
d_call: NA
v_call: TRBV4-1
j_call: TRBJ2-7
cdr3_aa: CASSQDFPRVSYEQYF
cdr3_nt: TGCGCCAGCAGCCAAGATTTCCCCAGGGTATCCTACGAGCAGTACTTC

clone_size: NA
d_call: TRBD2
v_call: TRBV5-1
j_call: TRBJ2-5
cdr3_aa: CASSLDEASGRRAQYF
cdr3_nt: TGCGCCAGCAGCTTGGATGAAGCTAGCGGGAGGAGGGCCCAGTACTTC

clone_size: NA
d_call: NA
v_call: TRBV18
j_call: TRBJ2-3
cdr3_aa: CASSPGRASTDTQYF
cdr3_nt: TGTGCCAGCTCACCGGGACGGGCGAGCACAGATACGCAGTATTTT

clone_size: NA
d_call: TRBD2
v_call: TRBV30
j_call: TRBJ2-5
cdr3_aa: CAWSAGGVQETQYF
cdr3_nt: TGTGCCTGGAGTGCGGGGGGGGTCCAAGAGACCCAGTACTTC

clone_size: NA
d_call: NA
v_call: TRBV29-1
j_call: TRBJ2-7
cdr3_aa: CSAVDSFTTEDPYEQYF
cdr3_nt: TGCAGCGCTGTCGATTCGTTTACGACAGAAGACCCTTACGAGCAGTACTTC

clone_size: NA
d_call: NA
v_call: TRBV5-8
j_call: TRBJ1-5
cdr3_aa: CASSLIGLTGQPQHF
cdr3_nt: TGTGCCAGCAGCTTGATAGGACTGACGGGTCAGCCCCAGCATTTT

clone_size: NA
d_call: NA
v_call: TRBV11-2
j_call: TRBJ2-3
cdr3_aa: CASSLDYSADTQYF
cdr3_nt: TGTGCCAGCAGCTTAGACTACAGTGCAGATACGCAGTATTTT

clone_size: NA
d_call: NA
v_call: TRBV7-3
j_call: TRBJ2-7
cdr3_aa: CASSLGSGQTYEQYF
cdr3_nt: TGTGCCAGCAGCTTAGGAAGCGGGCAGACCTACGAGCAGTACTTC

clone_size: NA
d_call: TRBD1
v_call: TRBV30
j_call: TRBJ1-6
cdr3_aa: CAWSGTGVDSPLHF
cdr3_nt: TGTGCCTGGAGTGGGACAGGGGTCGATTCACCCCTCCACTTT

clone_size: few
d_call: TRBD1
v_call: TRBV29-1
j_call: TRBJ1-1
cdr3_aa: CSVTRTGFEAFF
cdr3_nt: TGCAGCGTCACTAGGACAGGCTTTGAAGCTTTCTTT

clone_size: NA
d_call: NA
v_call: TRBV30
j_call: TRBJ1-2
cdr3_aa: CAGSKSYGYTF
cdr3_nt: TGTGCCGGATCCAAGAGCTATGGCTACACCTTC

clone_size: NA
d_call: TRBD2
v_call: TRBV29-1
j_call: TRBJ2-3
cdr3_aa: CSVGTSGTADTQYF
cdr3_nt: TGCAGCGTAGGGACTAGCGGGACCGCAGATACGCAGTATTTT

clone_size: NA
d_call: TRBD2
v_call: TRBV5-4
j_call: TRBJ2-1
cdr3_aa: CASSSPGLAKIREQFF
cdr3_nt: TGTGCCAGCAGCAGTCCGGGACTAGCGAAAATTAGGGAGCAGTTCTTC

clone_size: NA
d_call: NA
v_call: TRBV4-2
j_call: TRBJ2-3
cdr3_aa: CASSSNQGLADRDTQYF
cdr3_nt: TGTGCCAGCAGCTCGAATCAGGGGCTAGCGGATAGAGATACGCAGTATTTT

clone_size: NA
d_call: NA
v_call: TRBV5-5
j_call: TRBJ1-3
cdr3_aa: CASSLVTDFGNTIYF
cdr3_nt: TGTGCCAGCAGCTTGGTTACGGACTTTGGAAACACCATATATTTT

clone_size: NA
d_call: NA
v_call: TRBV30
j_call: TRBJ1-3
cdr3_aa: CAWSVQAASGNTIYF
cdr3_nt: TGTGCCTGGAGTGTACAGGCTGCCTCTGGAAACACCATATATTTT

clone_size: few
d_call: NA
v_call: TRBV5-4
j_call: TRBJ1-2
cdr3_aa: CASSLDVTEFYGYTF
cdr3_nt: TGTGCCAGCAGCTTGGACGTGACAGAATTCTATGGCTACACCTTC

clone_size: once
d_call: NA
v_call: TRBV5-1
j_call: TRBJ2-1
cdr3_aa: CASSLTNNEQFF
cdr3_nt: TGCGCCAGCAGCCTGACCAACAATGAGCAGTTCTTC

clone_size: few
d_call: NA
v_call: TRBV18
j_call: TRBJ1-1
cdr3_aa: CASSRQDGNTEAFF
cdr3_nt: TGTGCCAGCTCACGACAAGACGGGAACACTGAAGCTTTCTTT

clone_size: NA
d_call: NA
v_call: TRBV30
j_call: TRBJ2-3
cdr3_aa: CAWTDKGGTDTQYF
cdr3_nt: TGTGCCTGGACTGACAAGGGGGGCACAGATACGCAGTATTTT